This passage covers 12 T cell receptor beta chains from one sample sequenced in a study of blood T cells in healthy people across ages. Primed by a sample-barcoded 5' primer and a J-beta primer mix, a second PCR proceeded for 7 to 11 cycles. From the 5' RACE reads, TCRdb called clonotypes with MiXCR, one entry per CDR3 protein. The sample gives 1.5 million to 2 million distinct CDR3 sequences, about 30% of which show up once; over 7% is in the top ten. What was sequenced was blood. Every receptor here comes from a woman in her twenties or thirties in good health.

In this sample, this clonotype turned up a few times. The chain couples TRBV20-1 to TRBJ2-1, with D maybe TRBD1 (6 bases). The CDR3 is 13 residues long. Trimming cost V 6 bases and J 7 bases, with 16 bases left between them. Germline V gene sequence: CDR1 DFQATT, CDR2 SNEGSKA (reference sequence). Here the CDR3 reads CSAQGHKGNEQFF. The CDR3 DNA sequence: TGCAGTGCCCAGGGGCACAAGGGGAATGAGCAGTTCTTC.

The chain has TRBV28 and TRBJ2-1; 8 nucleotides agree with TRBD2. V trimming: 2 bases; J trimming: 11 bases; junction bases outside the gene matches: 14. The CDR3 loop spans 16 amino acids. Germline V gene sequence: CDR1 MDHEN, CDR2 SYDVKM. In nucleotides, the CDR3 is TGTGCCAGCAGTTTAAAGGCGGGAGGCCTTTCCTACAAGCAGTTCTTC. This encodes CASSLKAGGLSYKQFF. Based on the CDR3 plus reference TRBV28 and TRBJ2-1, the full variable domain is DVKVTQSSRYLVKRTGEKVFLECVQDMDHENMFWYRQDPGLGLRLIYFSYDVKMKEKGDIPEGYSVSREKKERFSLILESASTNQTSMYLCASSLKAGGLSYKQFFGPGTRLTVL.

This clonotype was counted between two and nine times. The CDR3 DNA sequence: TGTGCCAGCAGTTTAGGGGGGGGAGAGTACTTC. Translation gives CASSLGGGEYF. The chain couples TRBV12-3 or TRBV12-4 to TRBJ2-5, with 7 bases that match TRBD2. There are 11 residues in the CDR3. With V trimmed by 1 base and J by 12 bases, 2 bases remained unmatched.

The J gene is TRBJ2-3, the V gene TRBV4-3, with TRBD2 matching 8 bases. The germline CDR1 and CDR2 sequences are LGHNA and YSLEER. The junction had 10 bases not matched to a gene; V was cut back by 3 bases and J by 5 bases. This CDR3 spans 16 amino acids. CDR3 nucleotides: TGCGCCAGCAGCCAGCAACTAGCGGAATTGGGAGATACGCAGTATTTT. Its translation: CASSQQLAELGDTQYF.

CDR3 region: CASSLARQEQFF. DNA of the CDR3: TGTGCCAGCAGCTTAGCACGACAGGAGCAGTTCTTC. The V gene is TRBV7-2, the J gene TRBJ2-1, with D possibly TRBD1 on 5 matching bases. The CDR3 totals 12 residues. Germline CDR1 SGHTA, CDR2 FQGNSA. V lost 0 bases and J lost 10, with 7 bases in between.

To note about this clonotype: A read error may be the cause here, since a much bigger clone is one base away. The chain combines TRBV5-4 with TRBJ2-4; the match to TRBD1 covers 8 bases. The CDR3 sequence is 14 residues long. Germline V CDR1 and CDR2: SGHNT, YYREEE (reference sequence). The CDR3 DNA reads TGTGCCAGCGGCTTGGACAGGGATTTTCGAGAGCAGTACTTC. It yields the protein CASGLDRDFREQYF.

This clonotype was found a few times. This sequence joins TRBV5-8 and TRBJ2-7; D is possibly TRBD1 (5 bases). The CDR3 spans 13 residues. The germline V gene encodes CDR1 SGHTS and CDR2 YDEGEE. V lost 6 bases and J 1 base, leaving 11 bases between the germline ends. CDR3 residues: CASTTKGSYEQYF. As DNA, the CDR3 is TGTGCCAGCACAACTAAGGGGTCCTACGAGCAGTACTTC.

This clonotype was observed a handful of times. The chain links TRBV29-1 to TRBJ2-7, with D unclear. The V gene lost 6 bases and the J gene lost 6 bases, with 15 bases spanning the gap. There are 12 residues in the CDR3. Germline values: CDR1 SQVTM, CDR2 ANQGSEA. CDR3 in DNA: TGCAGCGTCCGCAGCGCCCCCTCCGAGCAGTACTTC. This codes for CSVRSAPSEQYF.

The V call is TRBV20-1, the J call TRBJ2-2; the D gene is possibly TRBD1 (5 bases). This CDR3 is 15 amino acids long. CDR1 DFQATT and CDR2 SNEGSKA come from the germline V gene (reference sequence). Trimming took 0 bases from V and 6 from J, leaving 14 bases between them. The CDR3 DNA sequence: TGCAGTGCTAGAGAGTCCTCGCGACAGTCCGGGGAGCTGTTTTTT. As protein: CSARESSRQSGELFF.

This clonotype was observed many times. V gene TRBV6-2 or TRBV6-3 combines with J gene TRBJ2-5, with TRBD1 matching over 8 bases. CDR1 is MNHEY and CDR2 is SVGEGT in the germline V gene. J was trimmed by 5 bases and V by 7 bases; bases with no gene match: 9. This CDR3 comprises 14 residues. CDR3 amino acids: CASNDRGPTETQYF. The CDR3 nucleotides read TGTGCCAGCAACGACAGGGGCCCTACGGAGACCCAGTACTTC.

The rearrangement links TRBV7-9 to TRBJ2-2; D not certain. Deletions cut 5 bases from V and 1 base from J, with 11 bases between. This CDR3 comprises 15 residues. Germline V gene data show CDR1 as SEHNR and CDR2 as FQNEAQ (reference sequence). This chain's CDR3 is CASSLPRQNTGELFF. In nucleotides, the CDR3 is TGTGCCAGCAGCCTCCCCAGACAGAACACCGGGGAGCTGTTTTTT.

The sample holds many counts of this clonotype. The chain uses TRBV7-2 and TRBJ2-5; D remains unclear. The CDR3 sequence is 12 residues long. Germline CDR1 is SGHTA and CDR2 is FQGNSA. The ends were cut back, 5 bases at V and 4 bases at J, with 8 bases in the middle. The CDR3 DNA sequence: TGTGCCAGCAGCCTGAGTTTAGAGACCCAGTACTTC. This sequence encodes CASSLSLETQYF.